This T cell receptor beta chain was found in a study of OX40 agonist ivuxolimab in advanced cancers. General study findings and limits: With doses of 0.1 to 3.0 mg/kg, CD4+ and CD8+ blood T cells had undergone clonal expansion by week 6.

Of note for this clone: The antigen remains undetermined.

Only in-frame clones appear in the TCRdb table, and some are missing; sequencing was by immunoSEQ multiplex PCR. The sample has 60,000 to 100,000 clones; nearly 95% are singletons. Looked up from germline, CDR1 is MNHEY and CDR2 is SMNVEV (reference sequence). There are 16 residues in the CDR3. V was shortened by 0 bases and J by 0 bases, with 12 bases between the two germline ends. The source is an adult with an advanced solid tumor such as melanoma, head and neck, liver or kidney cancer. The chain employs TRBV27 and TRBJ2-7; no clear D. Sample: CD4+ or CD8+ T cells sorted from blood, taken in a trial of the OX40 agonist ivuxolimab. CDR3 amino acids: CASSLSATVSSYEQYF. CDR3 nucleotides: TGTGCCAGCAGTTTATCGGCGACGGTAAGCTCCTACGAGCAGTACTTC.